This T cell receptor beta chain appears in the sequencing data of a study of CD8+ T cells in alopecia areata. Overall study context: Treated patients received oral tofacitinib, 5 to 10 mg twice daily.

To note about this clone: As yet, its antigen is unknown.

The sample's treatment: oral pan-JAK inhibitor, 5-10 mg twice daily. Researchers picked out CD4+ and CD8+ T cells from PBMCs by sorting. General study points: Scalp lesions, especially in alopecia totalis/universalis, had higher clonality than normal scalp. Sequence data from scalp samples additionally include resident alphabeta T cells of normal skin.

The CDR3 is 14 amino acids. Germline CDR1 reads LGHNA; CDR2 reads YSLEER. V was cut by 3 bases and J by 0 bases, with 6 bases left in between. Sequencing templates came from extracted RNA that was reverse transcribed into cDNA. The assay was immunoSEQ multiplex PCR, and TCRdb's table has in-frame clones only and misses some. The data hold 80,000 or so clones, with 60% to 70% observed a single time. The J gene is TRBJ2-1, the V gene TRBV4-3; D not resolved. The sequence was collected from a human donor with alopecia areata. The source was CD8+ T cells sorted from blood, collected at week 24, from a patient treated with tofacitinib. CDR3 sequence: CASSHADSYNEQFF. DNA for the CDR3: TGCGCCAGCAGCCACGCGGACTCCTACAATGAGCAGTTCTTC.